The T cell receptor beta chain under discussion was sequenced for a study of cytomegalovirus exposure and HLA in healthy donors (dated by TCRdb to about 2017). With regard to the full study: An earlier analysis of 587 of the donors reported 250 to 300 Gb of sequence data and 100 million to 120 million unique TCR beta sequences obtained from some 170 million T cells. To predict cytomegalovirus infection status, the study combined high-throughput TCR immunosequencing, statistical association of individual TCRs with disease status, and machine learning. HLA typing included class I and class II loci at four-digit resolution. An earlier analysis of 587 of the donors applied high-throughput TCR beta sequencing to assess whether each TCR beta V gene segment acted as functional or pseudogenic. In addition to the first cohort of 650 to 800 subjects, a separate validation cohort of 120 different subjects was used. The number of typed donors differed by locus: about 620-630 for A, B, C, DRB1 and DQB1; 522 for DQA1; 600 to 610 for DPA1; and about 470 for DPB1. All discovery cohort repertoires had been generated on a single sequencing platform. Donor age, sex, ethnicity and CMV serostatus were collected together with the repertoire data. An early release covering roughly 600 HLA-typed donors comprised 300 to 350 gigabases of sequencing data and approximately 80 million unique TCR sequences. The study aimed to test whether cataloging public T cell receptors could reveal signatures of past pathogen exposure. Among the roughly 410 genotyped donors, 81% belonged to the genetic ancestry cluster associated with self-reported Caucasian donors. The later analysis used no new phenotypic data to find candidate immune exposures, relying instead on TCR beta sequences and their occurrence across donors. Across about 380 genotyped donors of the cohort, an average of roughly 230,000 unique TCR beta nucleotide sequences per donor were sequenced, and 15% to 20% of those sequences were non-productive. Genome-wide SNP genotypes for about three fifths of the 666 donors were used in a later genetic analysis, which treated that subset as a discovery cohort. Several DR-DQ haplotypes were handled as single units for association and clustering because linkage in the cohort was strong. A later analysis re-examined previously published TCR beta repertoires from 500 to 700 donors and added high-resolution HLA genotyping to investigate patterns of TCR occurrence. The study used immunosequencing to profile the T cell repertoires of approximately 650 subjects and linked those repertoires to cytomegalovirus serostatus. Points the paper makes about the study in general: Sequencing depth was assumed to be roughly uniform across donors in the presence/absence analyses, though that assumption may not hold. The classifier was reported to diagnose cytomegalovirus status with high specificity and sensitivity in both the original cohort and the validation cohort. Three of the identified cytomegalovirus-associated TCR beta chains were confirmed in vitro to be specific for cytomegalovirus antigens. Compared with the roughly 700-donor mean, donors in an Asian-associated ancestry cluster had fewer N-insertions in productive TCRs, according to a later genetic analysis. Because the 87-base-pair reads could not distinguish some IMGT-functional V segments, including TRBV6-2 and TRBV6-3, those segments were excluded. In a later analysis, the rate of TCR association differed among HLA loci, with DRB1 alleles having the most associated TCRs and HLA-C alleles having the fewest. A further reported finding was that TCR beta sequences accurately predicted the HLA-A and HLA-B alleles for most subjects in the first cohort. Correlated functional status among segregating V segments might be attributable to linkage disequilibrium, but an unknown experimental factor could not be ruled out. A later analysis reported that several top co-occurrence clusters appeared linked to parvovirus B19, influenza, CMV and Epstein-Barr virus. A later analysis associated about 17,000 TCR beta sequences with specific HLA alleles at a false discovery rate of 0.05. Strong co-occurrence of HLA alleles, especially DR and DQ, made assigning TCR associations to individual alleles difficult. Because counts were too low, roughly 16 rarely observed V segments, including chromosome 9 orphons, were excluded from the earlier analysis of around 640 of the donors. Across donors, most TCR sequences were observed very rarely, whereas some public TCRs were present in many individuals. This cohort had only TCR beta chains sequenced, and the lack of alpha or paired-chain data limited which features could be detected. V-gene and J-gene trimming of TCR beta chains was associated with a missense DCLRE1C variant in a later genetic analysis, and the association was replicated in an independent cohort. HLA typing was unavailable for some donors at each locus, so association tests used only the typed subset. In a later analysis, most CMV-associated TCR beta chains were found to appear HLA-restricted, with HLA associations seemingly driven largely by CMV exposure. For the cohort, immune exposure information was limited to CMV serostatus. Broadly in line with IMGT annotations, most TCR beta V segments showed up in productive rearrangements about 87% or about 30% of the time in an earlier analysis of 450 to 750 of the donors. According to the authors, the approach could potentially be generalized to other disease states and immunological phenotypes. A group of highly shared sequence variants was considered likely to be a technical artifact of the sequencing pipeline. The study listed 150 to 200 TCR beta chains as associated with cytomegalovirus. A later analysis found that HLA-associated TCR beta chains were more clonally expanded and had lower generation probabilities than equally common non-associated chains.

The cohort comprised hundreds of healthy bone marrow donors. At the time of sampling, all cohort members were nominally healthy, though unrecorded immune exposures were likely present. The donor tested CMV seronegative and was one of the 352 seronegative cohort members. A peripheral blood sample was collected from each donor, and TCR beta sequencing was performed on peripheral blood mononuclear cells. The Qiagen DNeasy Blood Extraction Kit was used to extract genomic DNA from the blood cell samples. Libraries came from the immunoSEQ multiplex PCR assay. A mixture of 60 forward primers for TCR Vbeta segments and 13 reverse primers for TCR Jbeta segments was used in the multiplex PCR. A multiplex PCR assay on genomic DNA amplified the CDR3 region of rearranged TCR beta genes. On the Illumina HiSeq System, the amplified TCR beta libraries were sequenced as 87-base-pair reads. On the study's bioinformatics: A later analysis counted tens of millions of unique TCR beta chains across the 650 to 700 repertoires, and roughly 11 million of these chains were shared by at least two donors. Raw reads were error-corrected and collapsed into unique sequences with a nearest-neighbor algorithm that merged closely related sequences to remove PCR and sequencing errors. V, D and J gene segments were assigned by aligning CDR3 sequences to IMGT reference sequences. For a sequence to be retained, a match of at least six nucleotides was required to both a V gene segment and a J gene segment. Rearrangements were classified as productive when the CDR3 lacked stop codons and remained in frame with V and J, and all other rearrangements were classified as non-productive. CDR3 was defined by IMGT convention, running from the second conserved V-encoded cysteine to the conserved J-encoded phenylalanine. Sequences without an unambiguous match to a single V gene segment were excluded from the earlier analysis of about 600 of the donors. In an earlier analysis of 587 of the donors, a V segment was called functional when productive rearrangements were above 56.7%, and segregating when the standard deviation between donors exceeded 5%. A statistical classification framework was built for diagnosing cytomegalovirus status from the catalog of TCR beta chain sequences. In a later analysis, V and J genes were assigned by comparing TCR nucleotide sequences against IMGT/GENE-DB human TR gene sequences. In a later analysis, CDR3 sequences and most-parsimonious VDJ recombination scenarios were assigned using the TCRdist pipeline. A later analysis defined each TCR beta chain by its CDR3 amino acid sequence plus V-gene family, and excluded reads lacking a unique V-gene family. As a way to deal with suspected cross-contamination and a sequencing artifact, a later analysis dropped roughly 620 nucleotide sequences that were highly shared and had low generation probability. In a later analysis, a clonal expansion index for each public chain was calculated from normalized within-repertoire ranks of inferred template counts. Generation probabilities in a later analysis came from a VDJ recombination model fitted to out-of-frame rearrangements, and those results were checked against IGoR. A later analysis scored TCR-TCR, TCR-HLA and TCR-CMV co-occurrence with hypergeometric tests, applying a repertoire-size bias correction to TCR pairs. False discovery rates were estimated in a later analysis by permuting HLA or CMV assignments 20 times. A later analysis grouped co-occurring TCRs with DBSCAN, adding TCRdist sequence similarity when clustering within HLA-allele-positive subsets. Repertoires with fewer than 30,000 or more than 120,000 public chains were left out of co-occurrence clustering, as were roughly five repertoires with anomalous nucleotide sharing. As stored in TCRdb, this immuneACCESS dataset retains in-frame rearrangements with V and J assigned. A fraction of the clones does not appear; measured against another copy, unresolved V genes explain less than half of the discrepancy, and the remainder lacks a known reason. That table is the source of V, J and clone size, and D and trimming were worked out from the DNA. Counted in this sample were 150,000 to 170,000 clones; under 85% of them appeared once. Over 2.5% of the sample goes to the ten largest clones.

V is trimmed back by 1 base and J by 2 bases, and the junction contains 8 bases that no gene match accounts for. From its cysteine to its phenylalanine, the CDR3 spans 17 amino acids. Of all the DNA, just the CDR3 is kept, 51 bases in frame from base 1. CDR1 is given as ENHRY and CDR2 as SYGVKD, both from the germline V gene. Of note for this clone: The clone's antigen remains unknown. No base-level quality is on record; no much larger clone is a single base apart.

The sequence was collected from a man between 18 and 35 years old in good health and CMV-seronegative. The sample consisted of PBMCs. This receptor chain uses TRBV10-3 and TRBJ2-3; TRBD1 aligns with 8 central bases. Here the CDR3 is given as CAISEYPGTGFTDTQYF. The bases read TGTGCCATCAGTGAGTACCCCGGGACAGGATTCACAGATACGCAGTATTTT.